The clone carrying this T cell receptor (beta chain) has a count of ten or more. Its antigen is as yet unknown. CDR3 size: 13 residues. The germline V gene encodes CDR1 DFQATT and CDR2 SNEGSKA (reference sequence). V was pared by 6 bases and J by 0 bases, with 12 bases between. This entry comes from a study of T cells in Graves' hyperthyroidism and ophthalmopathy. Authors of the study amplified TCR beta CDR3 regions from RNA transcripts. TCR CDR3 underwent first-round RT-PCR with the HTBI primer set. TCRdb independently ran MiXCR on the multiplex PCR reads; one entry per CDR3 protein. The data contain around 760,000 distinct CDR3 sequences, 35% of them singletons. Study-wide points: Blood also carried most thyroid clonotypes expanded above 0.001. Separating ophthalmopathy from stable hyperthyroidism was achieved by a 13 V-J model.

Stable disease denoted Graves' hyperthyroidism without ophthalmopathy progression within 18 months. The authors obtained PBMCs from roughly 9.7 ml of fresh peripheral blood. The sequencing input was blood. This clonotype was obtained from a woman in her 40s with Graves' hyperthyroidism. This chain uses TRBV20-1 with TRBJ2-7; D remains unclear. CDR3 in amino acids: CSAYGRSSYEQYF. In nucleotides, the CDR3 is TGCAGTGCGTATGGACGGTCCTCCTACGAGCAGTACTTC.